The 19 T cell receptor beta chains in this list originate from one sample, sequenced in a study of beta chain features in type 1 diabetes. Since all of the isolated RNA was reverse transcribed, expressed TCRB transcripts were what got sequenced. TCRdb keeps only in-frame clones here, not all; method: immunoSEQ multiplex PCR. The profile shows hundreds of thousands of clones, around 15% of them singletons. These receptors' antigens are unknown. Overall study results and limits: Moderate yet significant TCRB CDR3 shortening was seen in Type 1 diabetes patients in all four CD4+ subsets.

Sequenced material: naive CD4+ T cells from blood. The receptors shown here come from a man younger than 30 with type 1 diabetes.

The V gene is TRBV7-9, the J gene TRBJ2-7; no clear D. The CDR3 is 14 amino acids. Germline loops: CDR1 SEHNR, CDR2 FQNEAQ (reference sequence). Trimming shortened V by 0 bases and J by 2 bases, and 8 bases separated the two germline ends. CDR3 protein: CASSLAPGAYEQYF. In nucleotides, the CDR3 is TGTGCCAGCAGCTTAGCGCCTGGAGCCTACGAGCAGTACTTC.

V and J are TRBV18 and TRBJ1-1; perhaps TRBD1 as D (5 bases). CDR1 is KGHSH and CDR2 is LQKENI in the germline V gene. Deletions cut 4 bases from V and 5 bases from J, with 8 bases between. CDR3 length equals 12 residues. The CDR3 spells CASSLSGTEAFF. The CDR3 nucleotides read TGTGCCAGCTCACTCTCAGGGACTGAAGCTTTCTTT.

This chain joins TRBV18 and TRBJ2-2; a possible D gene is TRBD1 (5 bases). The CDR3 extends over 15 amino acids. Germline V gives CDR1 KGHSH, CDR2 LQKENI. With 2 bases removed from V and 4 bases from J, the gap between germline ends came to 11 bases. The CDR3 protein is CASSPGAGFTGELFF. The CDR3 DNA follows: TGTGCCAGCTCACCAGGCGCAGGGTTCACCGGGGAGCTGTTTTTT.

This clone occurred a few times. The V gene is TRBV11-2, the J gene TRBJ2-2; TRBD1 matches at 9 bases. The germline V gene has CDR1 SGHAT and CDR2 FQNNGV. The CDR3 spans 16 residues. The junction had 7 bases not matched to a gene; V was cut back by 6 bases and J by 2 bases. The CDR3 nucleotides read TGTGCCAGCAGAAATGGACAGGGGCCAAACACCGGGGAGCTGTTTTTT. Protein product: CASRNGQGPNTGELFF.

This clone occurred a few times. A read error may produce the germline difference seen at one junction end. The V gene is TRBV5-1, the J gene TRBJ1-1; no reliable D call. This CDR3 is built from 10 residues. CDR1 and CDR2 (germline): SGHRS, YFSETQ. The CDR3 DNA sequence: TGCGCCAGCAGCTTGCTTTTCTCCATCTTT. Translated, it gives CASSLLFSIF.

The CDR3 DNA reads as TGTGCCAGCAGCCGAGACAGGAACAATGAGCAGTTCTTC. It codes for CASSRDRNNEQFF. The chain employs TRBV9 and TRBJ2-1; D is perhaps TRBD1 (6 bases). The CDR3 contains 13 residues. Germline lookup yields CDR1 SGDLS and CDR2 YYNGEE. V lost 4 bases to trimming and J lost 5 bases, with 10 bases between them.

This clone occurred a few times. This chain uses TRBV7-2 with TRBJ2-3; 9 bases map to TRBD2. The length of the CDR3 is 16 residues. The germline V gene encodes CDR1 SGHTA and CDR2 FQGNSA. J lost 0 bases, V lost 6 bases, and 7 bases had no gene match. The CDR3 nucleotides are TGTGCCAGCAGTTTTACTAGCGGGTCTAGCACAGATACGCAGTATTTT. It encodes CASSFTSGSSTDTQYF. The variable domain in full, completed from reference TRBV7-2 and TRBJ2-3, reads GAGVSQSPSNKVTEKGKDVELRCDPISGHTALYWYRQSLGQGLEFLIYFQGNSAPDKSGLPSDRFSAERTGGSVSTLTIQRTQQEDSAVYLCASSFTSGSSTDTQYFGPGTRLTVL.

V usage is TRBV21-1 and J usage is TRBJ2-7. TRBV21-1 corresponds to a pseudogene. The CDR3 spans 15 residues. CDR3 in DNA: TGTGCCAGCAGCAGATCGGGCCCACTCCACTACGAGCAGTACTTC. Translation gives CASSRSGPLHYEQYF.

This clone showed up many times. The genes are TRBV14 and TRBJ2-1, with D perhaps matching TRBD1 or TRBD2 (5 bases each). The germline V gene encodes CDR1 SGHDN and CDR2 FVKESK. Trimming pared 6 bases from V and 9 bases from J, leaving 15 bases between. This CDR3 has 13 amino acids. CDR3 sequence (DNA): TGTGCCAGCAGTCCCGGGACCCTGGGTGAGCAGTTCTTC. This sequence encodes CASSPGTLGEQFF. The whole variable domain, remainder taken from reference TRBV14 and TRBJ2-1, is EAGVTQFPSHSVIEKGQTVTLRCDPISGHDNLYWYRRVMGKEIKFLLHFVKESKQDESGMPNNRFLAERTGGTYSTLKVQPAELEDSGVYFCASSPGTLGEQFFGPGTRLTVL.

V gene TRBV7-6 combines with J gene TRBJ2-5; TRBD2 matches at 7 bases. CDR1 is SGHVS, CDR2 FNYEAQ, per germline. J gave up 1 base and V 1 base, and 3 bases lay outside the gene matches. The CDR3 has 15 residues. The DNA of the CDR3 is TGTGCCAGCAGCTTAGTAAGCGGGGTCCAAGAGACCCAGTACTTC. It encodes CASSLVSGVQETQYF.

The rearrangement uses TRBV30 and TRBJ1-1; D perhaps matches TRBD1 (6 bases). CDR1 is GTSNPN and CDR2 is SVGIG in the germline V gene (reference sequence). Trimming stripped 2 bases from V and 3 bases from J, with 13 bases between. This CDR3 has 14 amino acids. The CDR3 DNA reads TGTGCCTGGAGTCCGGTCGACAGGCACACTGAAGCTTTCTTT. As protein: CAWSPVDRHTEAFF.

The genes are TRBV30 and TRBJ2-1; TRBD2 aligns across 8 bases. Germline-derived CDR1 and CDR2 are GTSNPN and SVGIG (reference sequence). V was pared by 2 bases and J by 5 bases, with 5 bases of the junction left unmatched. There are 14 residues in the CDR3. The DNA of the CDR3 is TGTGCCTGGAGTTTTGGACTAGCAGACAATGAGCAGTTCTTC. Translation gives CAWSFGLADNEQFF.

The genes are TRBV29-1 and TRBJ2-1, with unresolved D. The CDR3 consists of 10 residues. Germline assignment: CDR1 SQVTM and CDR2 ANQGSEA. The V end was cut by 2 bases, the J end by 6 bases, with 2 bases between. The CDR3 bases are TGCAGCGTTGAATCCAATGAGCAGTTCTTC. Protein product: CSVESNEQFF.

The sample holds a few counts of this clone. The chain employs TRBV10-2 and TRBJ2-7; D is unclear. CDR1 is WSHSY, CDR2 SAAADI, per germline. V lost 2 bases and J lost 1, with 6 bases in between. The CDR3 has 13 amino acids. Here the CDR3 reads CASSEESSYEQYF. In nucleotides, the CDR3 is TGCGCCAGCAGTGAGGAGTCGTCCTACGAGCAGTACTTC.

This clone was picked up a small number of times. The V gene is TRBV19, the J gene TRBJ2-2; D is uncertain. V was pared by 10 bases and J by 5 bases, with 20 bases between. The CDR3 covers 15 residues. The germline gives CDR1 LNHDA, CDR2 SQIVND (reference sequence). The CDR3 coding sequence is TGTGCCATCGAGGACCCGGTTCTTCGTACCGGGGAGCTGTTTTTT. Its protein is CAIEDPVLRTGELFF. Together with reference TRBV19 and TRBJ2-2, the CDR3 gives the full variable domain: DGGITQSPKYLFRKEGQNVTLSCEQNLNHDAMYWYRQDPGQGLRLIYYSQIVNDFQKGDIAEGYSVSREKKESFPLTVTSAQKNPTAFYLCAIEDPVLRTGELFFGEGSRLTVL.

The J gene is TRBJ1-1, the V gene TRBV5-1, with D uncertain. The V gene's germline CDR1 is SGHRS and CDR2 YFSETQ. The germline V and J ends were trimmed by 10 bases and 3 bases, with 13 bases remaining between them. The CDR3 loop spans 12 amino acids. The DNA of the CDR3 is TGCGCCTCCTTCGGGGAGCACACTGAAGCTTTCTTT. Its translation is CASFGEHTEAFF.

The chain is built from TRBV27 and TRBJ2-5, with D uncertain. The CDR3 runs to 9 residues. The V end was cut by 7 bases, the J end by 11 bases, with 8 bases between. Germline V gene lookup returns CDR1 MNHEY and CDR2 SMNVEV (reference sequence). The CDR3: CASTSKQYF. The CDR3 nucleotides are TGTGCCAGCACCTCTAAGCAGTACTTC.

The V call is TRBV11-2, the J call TRBJ1-1; a weak D match, TRBD1 (6 bases). V was clipped by 0 bases and J by 4 bases, with 12 bases between them. Looked up from germline, CDR1 is SGHAT and CDR2 is FQNNGV. The CDR3 has 15 residues. CDR3 nucleotide sequence: TGTGCCAGCAGCTTAGACAGGGGAGCGGGCACTGAAGCTTTCTTT. Protein product: CASSLDRGAGTEAFF. The complete variable domain, with remaining parts taken from reference TRBV11-2 and TRBJ1-1, reads EAGVAQSPRYKIIEKRQSVAFWCNPISGHATLYWYQQILGQGPKLLIQFQNNGVVDDSQLPKDRFSAERLKGVDSTLKIQPAKLEDSAVYLCASSLDRGAGTEAFFGQGTRLTVV.

Of note for this clone: One end of the junction is discordant with germline, which a read error may explain. CDR3 region: CAWSVGTGKSF. The CDR3, as DNA: TGTGCCTGGAGCGTGGGGACAGGAAAAAGCTTC. The J gene is TRBJ2-7, the V gene TRBV30, with 8 positions matching TRBD1. The CDR3 spans 11 residues. The germline V gene has CDR1 GTSNPN and CDR2 SVGIG (reference sequence).